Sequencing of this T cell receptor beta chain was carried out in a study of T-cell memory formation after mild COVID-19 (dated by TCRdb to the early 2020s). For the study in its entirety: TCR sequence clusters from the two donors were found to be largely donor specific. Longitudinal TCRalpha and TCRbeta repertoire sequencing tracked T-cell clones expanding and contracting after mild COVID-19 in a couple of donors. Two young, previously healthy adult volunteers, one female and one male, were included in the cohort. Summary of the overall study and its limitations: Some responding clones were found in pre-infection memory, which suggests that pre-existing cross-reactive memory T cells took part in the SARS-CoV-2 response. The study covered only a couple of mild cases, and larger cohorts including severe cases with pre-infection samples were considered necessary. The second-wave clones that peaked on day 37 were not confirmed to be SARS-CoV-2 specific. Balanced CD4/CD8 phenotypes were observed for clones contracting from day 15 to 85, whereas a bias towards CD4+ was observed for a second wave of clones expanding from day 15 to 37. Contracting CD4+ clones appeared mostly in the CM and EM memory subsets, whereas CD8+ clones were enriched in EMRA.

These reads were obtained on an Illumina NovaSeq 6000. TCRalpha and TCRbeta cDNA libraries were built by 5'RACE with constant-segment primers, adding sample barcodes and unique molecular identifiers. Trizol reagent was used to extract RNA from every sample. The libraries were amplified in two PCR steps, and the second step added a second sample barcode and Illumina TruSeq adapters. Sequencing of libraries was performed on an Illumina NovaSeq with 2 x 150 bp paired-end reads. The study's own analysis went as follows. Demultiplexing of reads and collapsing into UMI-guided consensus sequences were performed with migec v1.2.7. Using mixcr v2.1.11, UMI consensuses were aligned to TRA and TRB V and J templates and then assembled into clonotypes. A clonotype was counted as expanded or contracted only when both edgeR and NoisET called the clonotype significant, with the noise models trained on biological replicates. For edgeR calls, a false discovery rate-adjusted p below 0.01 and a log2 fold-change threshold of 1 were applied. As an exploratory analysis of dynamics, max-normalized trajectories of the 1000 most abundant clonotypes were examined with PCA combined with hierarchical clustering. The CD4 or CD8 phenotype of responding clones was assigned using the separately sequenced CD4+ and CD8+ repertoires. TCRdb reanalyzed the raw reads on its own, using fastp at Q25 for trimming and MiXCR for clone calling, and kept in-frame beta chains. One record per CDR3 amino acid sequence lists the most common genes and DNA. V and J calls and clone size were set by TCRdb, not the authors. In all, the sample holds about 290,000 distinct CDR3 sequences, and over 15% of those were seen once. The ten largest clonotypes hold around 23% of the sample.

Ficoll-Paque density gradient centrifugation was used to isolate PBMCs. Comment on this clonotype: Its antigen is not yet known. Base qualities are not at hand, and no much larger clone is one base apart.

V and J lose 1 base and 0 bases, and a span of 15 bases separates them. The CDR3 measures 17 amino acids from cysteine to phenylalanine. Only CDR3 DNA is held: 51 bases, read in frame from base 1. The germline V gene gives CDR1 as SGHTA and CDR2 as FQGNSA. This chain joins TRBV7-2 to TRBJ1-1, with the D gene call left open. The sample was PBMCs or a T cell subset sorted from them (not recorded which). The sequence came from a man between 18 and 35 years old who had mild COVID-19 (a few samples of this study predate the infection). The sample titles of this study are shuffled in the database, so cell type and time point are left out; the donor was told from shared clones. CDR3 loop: CASSLGGYRSMNTEAFF. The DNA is TGTGCCAGCAGCTTAGGAGGGTATCGTAGCATGAACACTGAAGCTTTCTTT.